This is a list of T cell receptor beta chains from one sample in a study of radiotherapy plus CTLA-4 blockade in lung cancer. TCRdb keeps only in-frame clones here, not all; method: immunoSEQ multiplex PCR. The sample consists of tens of thousands of clones, over 70% of them appearing once. The starting material was peripheral blood, obtained from a patient treated with radiotherapy plus ipilimumab. These receptors all come from a human donor with non-small cell lung cancer who had a partial response to radiotherapy plus ipilimumab. Both conserved end residues are part of each CDR3. The D gene is left open where the match is weak. Clone size appears in some rows only: once, few, many, or a class for an expanded clone.

j_gene: TRBJ2-1; d_gene: TRBD1; abundance: NA; v_gene: TRBV7-8; CDR3aa: CASSPPGQGVTNEQFF; CDR3nt: TGTGCCAGCAGCCCTCCGGGACAGGGGGTGACCAATGAGCAGTTCTTC
j_gene: TRBJ2-1; d_gene: TRBD2; abundance: once; v_gene: TRBV6-5; CDR3aa: CASSWTSGGLYNEQFF; CDR3nt: TGTGCCAGCAGTTGGACTAGCGGGGGGCTTTACAATGAGCAGTTCTTC
j_gene: TRBJ2-5; d_gene: NA; abundance: NA; v_gene: TRBV27; CDR3aa: CASSFGGTQYF; CDR3nt: TGTGCCAGCAGTTTCGGGGGAACCCAGTACTTC
j_gene: TRBJ2-3; d_gene: TRBD2; abundance: NA; v_gene: TRBV5-8; CDR3aa: CASSLHGLAGADTQYF; CDR3nt: TGTGCCAGCAGCTTGCACGGACTAGCGGGGGCGGATACGCAGTATTTT
j_gene: TRBJ2-6; d_gene: TRBD1; abundance: NA; v_gene: TRBV4-3; CDR3aa: CASSPKGQGAVTGANVLTF; CDR3nt: TGCGCCAGCAGCCCGAAGGGACAGGGGGCGGTAACTGGGGCCAACGTCCTGACTTTC
j_gene: TRBJ2-7; d_gene: NA; abundance: NA; v_gene: TRBV11-2; CDR3aa: CASSLDSVGTYEQYF; CDR3nt: TGTGCCAGCAGCTTAGATTCGGTCGGGACCTACGAGCAGTACTTC
j_gene: TRBJ2-3; d_gene: TRBD2; abundance: NA; v_gene: TRBV5-5; CDR3aa: CASSLAGGWSDTQYF; CDR3nt: TGTGCCAGCAGCTTGGCGGGGGGGTGGTCAGATACGCAGTATTTT
j_gene: TRBJ1-5; d_gene: NA; abundance: few; v_gene: TRBV28; CDR3aa: CASSFWQDRQPQHF; CDR3nt: TGTGCCAGCAGTTTTTGGCAGGATCGACAGCCCCAGCATTTT
j_gene: TRBJ2-1; d_gene: TRBD1; abundance: many; v_gene: TRBV7-8; CDR3aa: CASSSPGDRWGNEQFF; CDR3nt: TGTGCCAGCAGCTCCCCAGGGGACAGATGGGGCAATGAGCAGTTCTTC
j_gene: TRBJ2-5; d_gene: NA; abundance: NA; v_gene: TRBV5-4; CDR3aa: CASSRDSKETQYF; CDR3nt: TGTGCCAGCAGCCGTGACAGTAAGGAGACCCAGTACTTC
j_gene: TRBJ1-1; d_gene: NA; abundance: few; v_gene: TRBV19; CDR3aa: CASRKDRSMATEAFF; CDR3nt: TGTGCCAGTAGAAAAGACAGGAGTATGGCCACTGAAGCTTTCTTT
j_gene: TRBJ2-2; d_gene: TRBD1; abundance: NA; v_gene: TRBV7-2; CDR3aa: CASSASGQGFGTGELFF; CDR3nt: TGTGCCAGCAGCGCGTCCGGACAGGGGTTCGGCACCGGGGAGCTGTTTTTT
j_gene: TRBJ2-2; d_gene: NA; abundance: NA; v_gene: TRBV19; CDR3aa: CASSMKGADTGELFF; CDR3nt: TGTGCCAGTAGTATGAAAGGAGCGGACACCGGGGAGCTGTTTTTT
j_gene: TRBJ1-5; d_gene: NA; abundance: NA; v_gene: TRBV6-4; CDR3aa: CASSDNPNQPQHF; CDR3nt: TGTGCCAGCAGTGATAATCCTAATCAGCCCCAGCATTTT
j_gene: TRBJ1-6; d_gene: TRBD1; abundance: NA; v_gene: TRBV11-2; CDR3aa: CASSLVRGQGNSPLHF; CDR3nt: TGTGCCAGCAGCTTAGTCAGGGGGCAGGGTAATTCACCCCTCCACTTT
j_gene: TRBJ1-2; d_gene: NA; abundance: NA; v_gene: TRBV5-1; CDR3aa: CASSLGQAGYGYTF; CDR3nt: TGCGCCAGCAGCTTAGGGCAGGCGGGCTATGGCTACACCTTC
j_gene: TRBJ2-2; d_gene: NA; abundance: NA; v_gene: TRBV9; CDR3aa: CASSPQGRNTGELFF; CDR3nt: TGTGCCAGCAGCCCACAGGGTCGGAACACCGGGGAGCTGTTTTTT
j_gene: TRBJ2-1; d_gene: TRBD1; abundance: NA; v_gene: TRBV15; CDR3aa: CATSRAGQGVPNEQFF; CDR3nt: TGTGCCACCAGCAGAGCGGGACAGGGGGTACCCAATGAGCAGTTCTTC
j_gene: TRBJ2-1; d_gene: TRBD2; abundance: NA; v_gene: TRBV6-6; CDR3aa: CASRSPTSPPFF; CDR3nt: TGTGCCAGCAGATCTCCGACTAGCCCCCCGTTCTTC
j_gene: TRBJ1-1; d_gene: TRBD1; abundance: NA; v_gene: TRBV14; CDR3aa: CASSRLTGTNTEAFF; CDR3nt: TGTGCCAGCAGCCGCCTGACAGGGACGAACACTGAAGCTTTCTTT
j_gene: TRBJ1-5; d_gene: TRBD1; abundance: NA; v_gene: TRBV18; CDR3aa: CASSRQGGAGNQPQHF; CDR3nt: TGTGCCAGCTCTCGACAGGGGGGTGCTGGCAATCAGCCCCAGCATTTT
j_gene: TRBJ2-7; d_gene: TRBD2; abundance: NA; v_gene: TRBV28; CDR3aa: CASTLAPSGGANEQYF; CDR3nt: TGTGCCAGCACCTTAGCCCCTAGCGGGGGGGCCAACGAGCAGTACTTC